The clone carrying this T cell receptor beta chain appeared a single time. These data originate in a study of cytomegalovirus exposure and HLA in healthy donors. This PCR relied on a set of 60 Vbeta primers and 13 Jbeta primers. Data came from immunoSEQ multiplex PCR; TCRdb stores just in-frame clones and leaves some out. Of about 130,000 clones listed, about three quarters are singletons. CDR3 length: 15 amino acids. With V trimmed by 5 bases and J by 5 bases, 6 bases remained unmatched. Germline lookup yields CDR1 MDHEN and CDR2 SYDVKM. The chain uses TRBV28 and TRBJ2-4; 10 nucleotides agree with TRBD1. The TCR originated in a human donor in good health. The sequencing sample was made of PBMCs. The CDR3 protein is CASSLTGTGENIQYF. CDR3 in DNA: TGTGCCAGCAGTCTCACCGGGACAGGGGAAAACATTCAGTACTTC.